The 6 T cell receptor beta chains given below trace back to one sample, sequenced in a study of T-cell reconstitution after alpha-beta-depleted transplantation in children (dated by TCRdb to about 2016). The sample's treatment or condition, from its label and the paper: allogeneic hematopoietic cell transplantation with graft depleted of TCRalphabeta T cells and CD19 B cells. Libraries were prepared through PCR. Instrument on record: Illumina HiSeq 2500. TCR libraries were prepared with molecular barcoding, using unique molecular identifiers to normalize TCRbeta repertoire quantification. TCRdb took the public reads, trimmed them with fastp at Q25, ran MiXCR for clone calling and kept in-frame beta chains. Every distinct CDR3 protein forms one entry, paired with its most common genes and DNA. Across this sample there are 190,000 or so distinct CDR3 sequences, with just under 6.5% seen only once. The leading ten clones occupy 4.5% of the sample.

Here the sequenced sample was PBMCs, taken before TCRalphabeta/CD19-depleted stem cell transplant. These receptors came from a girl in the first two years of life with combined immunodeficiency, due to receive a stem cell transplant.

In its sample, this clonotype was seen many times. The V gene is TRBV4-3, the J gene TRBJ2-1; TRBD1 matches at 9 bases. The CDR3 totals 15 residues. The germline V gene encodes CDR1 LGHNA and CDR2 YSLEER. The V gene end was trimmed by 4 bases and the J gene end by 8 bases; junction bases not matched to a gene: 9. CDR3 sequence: CASSRTTGGRDEQFF. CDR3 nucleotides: TGCGCCAGCAGCCGTACTACAGGGGGCCGGGATGAGCAGTTCTTC.

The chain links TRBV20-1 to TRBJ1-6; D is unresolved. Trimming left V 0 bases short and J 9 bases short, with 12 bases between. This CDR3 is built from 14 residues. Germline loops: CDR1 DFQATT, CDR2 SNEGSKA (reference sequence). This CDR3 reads CSARDPLGVSPLHF. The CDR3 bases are TGCAGTGCTAGAGATCCCCTGGGCGTTTCACCCCTCCACTTT.

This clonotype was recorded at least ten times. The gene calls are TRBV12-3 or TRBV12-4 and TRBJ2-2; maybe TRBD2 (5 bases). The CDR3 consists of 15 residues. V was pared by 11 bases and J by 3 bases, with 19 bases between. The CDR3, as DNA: TGTGCCTCCCTCTTTGCCCTAGCCGACACCGGGGAGCTGTTTTTT. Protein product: CASLFALADTGELFF.

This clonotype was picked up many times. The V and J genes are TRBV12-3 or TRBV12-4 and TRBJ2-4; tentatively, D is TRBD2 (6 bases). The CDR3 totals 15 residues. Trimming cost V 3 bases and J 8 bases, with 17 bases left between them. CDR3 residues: CASSLQFGGEDIQYF. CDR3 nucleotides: TGTGCCAGCAGTTTGCAGTTTGGCGGGGAAGACATTCAGTACTTC.

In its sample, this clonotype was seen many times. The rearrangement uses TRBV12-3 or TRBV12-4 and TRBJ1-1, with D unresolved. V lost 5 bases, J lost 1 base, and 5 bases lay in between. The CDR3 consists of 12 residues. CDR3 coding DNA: TGTGCCAGCAGTCGCACGAACACTGAAGCTTTCTTT. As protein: CASSRTNTEAFF.

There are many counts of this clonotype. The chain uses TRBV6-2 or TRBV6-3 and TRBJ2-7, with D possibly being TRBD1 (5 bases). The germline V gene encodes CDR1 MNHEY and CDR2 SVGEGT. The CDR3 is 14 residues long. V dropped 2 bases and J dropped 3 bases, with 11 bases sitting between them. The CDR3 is CASSYAGPYYEQYF. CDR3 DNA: TGTGCCAGCAGTTACGCAGGGCCCTACTACGAGCAGTACTTC.